This T cell receptor (beta chain) was sequenced during a study of shared clonotypes between healthy human individuals. As concerns this clone: Its antigen remains unidentified.

At a deep level, the assay was run. Data came from immunoSEQ multiplex PCR; TCRdb stores just in-frame clones and leaves some out. The sample yields 2.3 million or so clones, approximately 95% seen once. General study points: The authors expected sequencing depth to affect clonotype sharing among donors. Sharing across four donors was highest in naive CD4 (approximately 5%) and lowest in memory CD8 (about 0.4%). Incomplete sequencing of sorted subsets was indicated by rarefaction despite large depth.

Germline CDR1 and CDR2: KGHSH and LQKENI. V lost 6 bases and J 4 bases, leaving 8 bases between the germline ends. The CDR3 length is 12 residues. This receptor was obtained from a man aged 18 to 29 in good health. Some clones in this sample may be carry-over from other donors' samples. The V and J genes are TRBV18 and TRBJ2-3; the D is unclear. The sample taken for sequencing was naive CD4+ T cells from PBMCs. The subset is: CD45RA+ positively selected. The CDR3 DNA is TGTGCCAGCTCTCGCCGGGCAGATACGCAGTATTTT. It specifies CASSRRADTQYF.